These 26 T cell receptor beta chains share one sample of origin, sequenced in a study of T cells in Graves' hyperthyroidism and ophthalmopathy. RNA transcripts served as the template for amplifying TCR beta CDR3 regions. RT-PCR in the first round (using the HTBI primer set) targeted the TCR CDR3. Via MiXCR, TCRdb re-called the multiplex PCR reads, giving one row per CDR3 protein. The data contain approximately 570,000 distinct CDR3 sequences, 20% of them seen just once; the ten biggest clones take up around 50%. Sequencing was carried out using blood. These receptors were obtained from a man aged 35 to 55 with Graves' ophthalmopathy.

To note about this clonotype: A much larger clone differs from this one at a single base, so this may be a read error. The conserved phenylalanine or tryptophan normally closing the CDR3 is absent here, so this likely arose from a read error. The chain links TRBV11-2 to TRBJ2-1; D perhaps matches TRBD2 (6 bases). Per germline, CDR1 SGHAT and CDR2 FQNNGV. Between the trimmed V and J ends, which lost 6 bases and 5 bases, there was a span of 17 bases. The CDR3 extends over 15 amino acids. The CDR3 spells CASSLSFSGNNEQFL. The CDR3 nucleotides read TGTGCCAGCAGTTTATCATTTAGCGGTAACAATGAGCAGTTCCTC.

There are a few counts of this clonotype. The chain uses TRBV27 and TRBJ2-5; D gene uncertain. CDR1 and CDR2 (germline): MNHEY, SMNVEV (reference sequence). CDR3 length equals 13 residues. Trimming removed 7 bases at V and 1 base at J, with 10 bases between. CDR3 coding DNA: TGTGCCAGCACTAATGGTGGCCAAGAGACCCAGTACTTC. Amino acid sequence: CASTNGGQETQYF.

In this sample, this clonotype turned up many times. This chain connects TRBV20-1 to TRBJ2-7; D is possibly TRBD2 (5 bases). Per the germline V gene, CDR1 is DFQATT and CDR2 is SNEGSKA (reference sequence). The V end was cut by 2 bases, the J end by 6 bases, with 11 bases between. This CDR3 is 12 amino acids long. The CDR3: CSARRRFAEQYF. The CDR3 DNA reads TGCAGTGCTAGAAGGAGGTTCGCCGAGCAGTACTTC.

The gene calls are TRBV29-1 and TRBJ1-1; D call uncertain. Germline V gene lookup returns CDR1 SQVTM and CDR2 ANQGSEA. This CDR3 spans 11 amino acids. Trimming took 0 bases from V and 13 from J, leaving 12 bases between them. The CDR3 region has the DNA TGCAGCGTTGAAGACCCAGGTGGAGGTTTCTTT. This codes for CSVEDPGGGFF. Using reference TRBV29-1 and TRBJ1-1 for the parts outside the CDR3, the full variable domain is SAVISQKPSRDICQRGTSLTIQCQVDSQVTMMFWYRQQPGQSLTLIATANQGSEATYESGFVIDKFPISRPNLTFSTLTVSNMSPEDSSIYLCSVEDPGGGFFGQGTRLTVV.

This clonotype was recorded at least ten times. The CDR3 is CASSRINRLQETQYF. The DNA of the CDR3 is TGTGCCAGCAGCCGAATAAACAGGCTACAAGAGACCCAGTACTTC. The chain recombines TRBV7-9 with TRBJ2-5; D perhaps matches TRBD1 (5 bases). Germline-derived CDR1 and CDR2 are SEHNR and FQNEAQ (reference sequence). The CDR3 spans 15 residues. Trimming left V 5 bases short and J 2 bases short, with 15 bases between.

The rearrangement uses TRBV3-1 and TRBJ1-1; possibly TRBD1 for D (5 bases). V lost 4 bases and J lost 9, with 15 bases in between. This CDR3 has 13 residues. CDR1 and CDR2 (germline): LGHDT, YNNKEL (reference sequence). CDR3 region: CASSPPGGTKAFF. The CDR3 DNA reads TGTGCCAGCAGCCCACCCGGTGGGACGAAAGCTTTCTTT.

This chain uses TRBV2 with TRBJ2-2; TRBD2 might be the D (6 bases). The CDR3 is made up of 14 amino acids. Trimming took 9 bases from V and 0 from J, leaving 11 bases between them. Germline values: CDR1 SNHLY, CDR2 FYNNEI. The CDR3 region has the DNA TGTGCCAGTGGGCGGGAAGCGAACACCGGGGAGCTGTTTTTT. Translating it yields CASGREANTGELFF.

Comments on this clonotype: A much larger clone differs by one base, so this may be a read error. V usage is TRBV6-6 and J usage is TRBJ1-2; 9 bases map to TRBD1. V dropped 8 bases and J dropped 1; count of bases not matched to a gene: 11. The germline V gene has CDR1 MNHNY and CDR2 SVGAGI (reference sequence). CDR3 length: 16 residues. The CDR3 bases are TGTGCCAGCGACGAACCGGGACAGGGATATAACTATGGCTACACCTTC. Translating gives CASDEPGQGYNYGYTF.

This clonotype was seen a handful of times. CDR3 coding DNA: TGCGCCAGCAGCCCGACCCGGGGATCCCCAGATACGCAGTATTTT. Translated: CASSPTRGSPDTQYF. The V and J genes are TRBV5-1 and TRBJ2-3, with D tentatively TRBD2 (5 bases). V was pared by 4 bases and J by 4 bases, with 16 bases between. Germline V gene sequence: CDR1 SGHRS, CDR2 YFSETQ. CDR3 length: 15 residues.

This clonotype was seen at least ten times. V and J are TRBV5-1 and TRBJ1-1; the match to TRBD1 covers 12 bases. The CDR3 contains 18 residues. Germline V CDR1 and CDR2: SGHRS, YFSETQ. With V trimmed by 4 bases and J by 4 bases, 14 bases remained unmatched. The CDR3 region is CASSAPGQGARMRTEAFF. The CDR3 DNA reads as TGCGCCAGCAGCGCCCCGGGACAGGGGGCGAGAATGCGCACTGAAGCTTTCTTT. Complete variable domain (other parts from reference TRBV5-1 and TRBJ1-1): KAGVTQTPRYLIKTRGQQVTLSCSPISGHRSVSWYQQTPGQGLQFLFEYFSETQRNKGNFPGRFSGRQFSNSRSEMNVSTLELGDSALYLCASSAPGQGARMRTEAFFGQGTRLTVV.

This clonotype was seen repeatedly, ten times or more. The V and J genes are TRBV12-3 or TRBV12-4 and TRBJ2-7; no reliable D call. V was trimmed by 5 bases and J by 0 bases, leaving 14 bases between them. The CDR3 extends over 15 amino acids. CDR3 DNA: TGTGCCAGCAGTCCCCCCGGGTCGCTCTCCTACGAGCAGTACTTC. It encodes CASSPPGSLSYEQYF.

The rearrangement joins TRBV24-1 to TRBJ2-1; maybe TRBD2 (5 bases). Germline loops: CDR1 KGHDR, CDR2 SFDVKD. Trimming pared 4 bases from V and 7 bases from J, leaving 10 bases between. This CDR3 comprises 13 residues. CDR3: CATSDPGENEQFF. The CDR3 coding sequence is TGTGCCACCAGTGACCCCGGGGAGAATGAGCAGTTCTTC.

This clonotype was recorded at least ten times. The V and J genes are TRBV18 and TRBJ2-5; TRBD2 matches 10 bases. Germline V gives CDR1 KGHSH, CDR2 LQKENI. Trimming cost V 2 bases and J 9 bases; bases outside gene matches: 9. The CDR3 runs to 15 residues. CDR3 sequence: CASSPDTSGKRAQYF. CDR3 in DNA: TGTGCCAGCTCACCAGATACTAGCGGGAAGCGGGCCCAGTACTTC. Full variable domain (rest looked up from reference TRBV18 and TRBJ2-5): NAGVMQNPRHLVRRRGQEARLRCSPMKGHSHVYWYRQLPEEGLKFMVYLQKENIIDESGMPKERFSAEFPKEGPSILRIQQVVRGDSAAYFCASSPDTSGKRAQYFGPGTRLLVL.

This clonotype was counted ten times or more. The V gene is TRBV29-1, the J gene TRBJ1-2, with D tentatively TRBD1 (5 bases). Germline V gives CDR1 SQVTM, CDR2 ANQGSEA. The germline V and J ends were trimmed by 3 bases and 3 bases, with 14 bases remaining between them. CDR3 length equals 14 residues. The DNA of the CDR3 is TGCAGCGTTGACGGGGACGTTGCCCACTATGGCTACACCTTC. This gives the protein CSVDGDVAHYGYTF.

The chain carries TRBV5-4 and TRBJ2-1, with D maybe TRBD2 (6 bases). V was pared by 0 bases and J by 5 bases, with 12 bases between. In germline, CDR1 is SGHNT, CDR2 YYREEE (reference sequence). CDR3 size: 15 residues. CDR3 coding DNA: TGTGCCAGCAGCTTGGATAGCGGATCTAACAATGAGCAGTTCTTC. It is translated as CASSLDSGSNNEQFF. The full variable domain, rest sourced from reference TRBV5-4 and TRBJ2-1, is ETGVTQSPTHLIKTRGQQVTLRCSSQSGHNTVSWYQQALGQGPQFIFQYYREEENGRGNFPPRFSGLQFPNYSSELNVNALELDDSALYLCASSLDSGSNNEQFFGPGTRLTVL.

The table lists this clonotype with a few counts. The chain carries TRBV30 and TRBJ1-4, with D hard to call. Trimming left V 3 bases short and J 0 bases short, with 2 bases between. There are 12 residues in the CDR3. The germline V gene encodes CDR1 GTSNPN and CDR2 SVGIG (reference sequence). DNA of the CDR3: TGTGCCTGGAGCGCAACTAATGAAAAACTGTTTTTT. Its protein product is CAWSATNEKLFF.

The sample holds a few counts of this clonotype. J is TRBJ2-1 and V is TRBV19; 9 positions match TRBD2. J was trimmed by 5 bases and V by 3 bases; bases with no gene match: 5. The CDR3 loop spans 15 amino acids. Germline assignment: CDR1 LNHDA and CDR2 SQIVND (reference sequence). The CDR3 nucleotides read TGTGCCAGTAGTATGCTAGCGGGAAGACACAATGAGCAGTTCTTC. The encoded protein is CASSMLAGRHNEQFF.

This clonotype was observed at least ten times. The gene calls are TRBV11-2 and TRBJ2-7, with D perhaps given as TRBD1 or TRBD2 (7 bases each). Germline V lookup: CDR1 SGHAT, CDR2 FQNNGV. The CDR3 is 16 amino acids. V lost 1 base to trimming and J lost 3 bases, with 16 bases between them. The CDR3 coding sequence is TGTGCCAGCAGCTTAGTCCGGGGACAGCGGGACTACGAGCAGTACTTC. It is translated as CASSLVRGQRDYEQYF.

This chain joins TRBV6-1 and TRBJ2-1; D is undetermined. CDR3 length: 16 residues. Germline loops: CDR1 MNHNS, CDR2 SASEGT. V shed 6 bases and J shed 3 bases, with 18 bases lying between them. The CDR3 DNA follows: TGTGCCAGCAGCTCTCCCAGTAGACTGGTCTACAATGAGCAGTTCTTC. Its translation is CASSSPSRLVYNEQFF.

This clonotype was counted many times. V gene TRBV28 combines with J gene TRBJ2-3; TRBD2 agrees at 14 bases. V lost 3 bases, J lost 1 base, and 9 bases stayed unmatched. The CDR3 consists of 19 residues. Germline loops: CDR1 MDHEN, CDR2 SYDVKM. The CDR3 here is CASSFRGTSGRGGTDTQYF. CDR3 in DNA: TGTGCCAGCAGTTTTCGGGGGACTAGCGGGAGAGGTGGCACAGATACGCAGTATTTT.

The J gene is TRBJ2-5, the V gene TRBV10-3; 9 bases agree with TRBD1. J gave up 11 bases and V 10 bases, and 20 bases lay outside the gene matches. The CDR3 is 15 amino acids. Germline CDR1 is ENHRY and CDR2 is SYGVKD. The DNA for the CDR3 is TGTGCCACTCTCTCAGCCGGGACAGGGCCCAGAGAACAGTACTTC. Amino acids: CATLSAGTGPREQYF.

The chain joins TRBV7-9 to TRBJ1-2; D is uncertain. The CDR3 contains 14 residues. V dropped 1 base and J dropped 4 bases, with 10 bases sitting between them. Germline-derived CDR1 and CDR2 are SEHNR and FQNEAQ (reference sequence). The CDR3 DNA follows: TGTGCCAGCAGCTTAGACCACTCCCTCTATGGCTACACCTTC. This gives the protein CASSLDHSLYGYTF.

The chain employs TRBV12-3 or TRBV12-4 and TRBJ1-1; TRBD1 aligns across 7 bases. V dropped 1 base and J dropped 6; count of bases not matched to a gene: 8. The CDR3 consists of 15 residues. The CDR3 reads CASSLGGRGKAEAFF. CDR3 coding DNA: TGTGCCAGCAGTTTAGGTGGCAGGGGGAAAGCTGAAGCTTTCTTT.

The V gene is TRBV20-1, the J gene TRBJ2-7, with D possibly being TRBD1 or TRBD2 (5 bases each). Germline V gives CDR1 DFQATT, CDR2 SNEGSKA (reference sequence). This CDR3 has 12 residues. In DNA form, the CDR3 reads TGCGGCCATGGGACCCCCAGAGGGGAGCAGTACTTC. Encoded protein: CGHGTPRGEQYF.

This clonotype was seen a handful of times. This chain uses TRBV28 with TRBJ2-7, with D maybe TRBD1 (5 bases). V lost 1 base, J lost 1 base, and 8 bases lay in between. Germline CDR1 and CDR2: MDHEN and SYDVKM. The CDR3 runs to 14 residues. CDR3 protein: CASSLSRVSYEQYF. The CDR3 DNA is TGTGCCAGCAGTTTATCCAGGGTTTCCTACGAGCAGTACTTC.

This clonotype occurred many times. V is TRBV20-1 and J is TRBJ1-1; no firm D call. V was cut by 0 bases and J by 0 bases, with 11 bases left in between. The CDR3 spans 15 residues. The V gene's germline CDR1 is DFQATT and CDR2 SNEGSKA (reference sequence). As DNA, the CDR3 is TGCAGTGCTAGAGAAGACCCCTATATGAACACTGAAGCTTTCTTT. Its protein is CSAREDPYMNTEAFF.